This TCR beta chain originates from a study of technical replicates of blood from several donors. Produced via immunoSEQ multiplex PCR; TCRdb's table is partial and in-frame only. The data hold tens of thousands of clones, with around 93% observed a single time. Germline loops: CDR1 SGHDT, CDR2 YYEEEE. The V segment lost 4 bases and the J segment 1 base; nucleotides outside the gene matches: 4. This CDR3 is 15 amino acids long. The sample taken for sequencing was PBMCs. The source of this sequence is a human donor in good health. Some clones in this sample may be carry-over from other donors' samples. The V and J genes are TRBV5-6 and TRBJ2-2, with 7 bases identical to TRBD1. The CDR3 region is CASSQGQRNTGELFF. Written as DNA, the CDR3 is TGTGCCAGCAGCCAGGGACAGAGGAACACCGGGGAGCTGTTTTTT.